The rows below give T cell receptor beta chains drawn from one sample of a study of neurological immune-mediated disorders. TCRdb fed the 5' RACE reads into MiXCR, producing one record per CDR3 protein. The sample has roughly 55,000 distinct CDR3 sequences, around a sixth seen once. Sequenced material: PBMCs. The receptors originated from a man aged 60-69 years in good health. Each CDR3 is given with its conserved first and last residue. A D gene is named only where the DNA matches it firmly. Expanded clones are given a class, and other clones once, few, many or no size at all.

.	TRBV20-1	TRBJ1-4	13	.	TGCAGTGCGCCCTGGGGAACTAATGAAAAACTGTTTTTT	CSAPWGTNEKLFF
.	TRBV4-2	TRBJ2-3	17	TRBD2	TGTGCCAGCAGCCAAAAGTGGAGCGGGAAGGGAGAAGATACGCAGTATTTT	CASSQKWSGKGEDTQYF
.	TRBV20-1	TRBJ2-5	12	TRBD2	TGCAGTGCGTTGACTAGCAGGGAGACCCAGTACTTC	CSALTSRETQYF
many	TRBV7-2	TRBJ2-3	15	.	TGTGCCAGCAGCTTACCCGGCTCGGGGAGAAATACGCAGTATTTT	CASSLPGSGRNTQYF
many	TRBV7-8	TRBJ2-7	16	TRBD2	TGTGCCAGCAGCTTATGGGGGGGAGAGGGCCCCTACGAGCAGTACTTC	CASSLWGGEGPYEQYF
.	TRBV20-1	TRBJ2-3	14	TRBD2	TGCAGTGCTACCTTGCGGGAGTTTGCAGATACGCAGTATTTT	CSATLREFADTQYF
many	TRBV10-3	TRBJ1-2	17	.	TGTGCCATCAGTGAGTCAAGCCCCGCAGGGGATCTGAGTGGCTACACCTTC	CAISESSPAGDLSGYTF
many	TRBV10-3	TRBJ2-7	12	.	TGTGCCATCAGTCCTAGCTCCTACGAGCAGTACTTC	CAISPSSYEQYF
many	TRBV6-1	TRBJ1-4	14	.	TGTGCCAGCAGCTCCGGGTTCACTAATGAAAAACTGTTTTTT	CASSSGFTNEKLFF
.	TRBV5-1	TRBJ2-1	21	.	TGCGCCAGCAGCTCAGGGACAGGGATGGGTCTAGCGGGAGTTTACTACAATGAGCAGTTCTTC	CASSSGTGMGLAGVYYNEQFF
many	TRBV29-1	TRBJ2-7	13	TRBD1	TGCAGCGTTCATAGGACAGGCCACTACGAGCAGTACTTC	CSVHRTGHYEQYF
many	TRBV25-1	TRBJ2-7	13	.	TGTGCCAGCAGTGCGCCAGGGATTCCCGAGCAGTACTTC	CASSAPGIPEQYF
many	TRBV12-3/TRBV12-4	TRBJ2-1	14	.	TGTGCCAGCAGTTTCGGGGGGCGCGGTAGTGAGCAGTTCTTC	CASSFGGRGSEQFF
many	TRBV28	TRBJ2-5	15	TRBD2	TGTGCCAGCAGTGGGGCGGGAGGTTCTCAAGAGACCCAGTACTTC	CASSGAGGSQETQYF
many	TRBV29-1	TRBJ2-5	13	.	TGCAGCGTTGGCACAGGGTGGTTGGAGACCCAGTACTTC	CSVGTGWLETQYF
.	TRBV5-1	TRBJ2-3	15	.	TGCGCCAGCAGCTGGACCATCGGGAGCACAGATACGCAGTATTTT	CASSWTIGSTDTQYF
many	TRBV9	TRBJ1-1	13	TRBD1	TGTGCCAGCAGCGCAGGGGGAGGTACTGAAGCTTTCTTT	CASSAGGGTEAFF
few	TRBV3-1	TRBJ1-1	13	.	TGTGCCAGCAGCTCACAGGGTCTTACTGAAGCTTTCTTT	CASSSQGLTEAFF
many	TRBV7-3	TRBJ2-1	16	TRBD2	TGTGCCAGCAGCTTCCTTGCGGGAGGAGTCGGCAATGAGCAGTTCTTC	CASSFLAGGVGNEQFF
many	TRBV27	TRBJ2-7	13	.	TGTGCCAGCAGTTTCGTACTAACCCACGAGCAGTACTTC	CASSFVLTHEQYF
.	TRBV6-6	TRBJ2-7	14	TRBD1	TGTGCCAGCAGTTACACAGGGGCCGCCTACGAGCAGTACTTC	CASSYTGAAYEQYF
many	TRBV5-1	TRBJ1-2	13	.	TGCGCCAGCAGGCGGCAGCAAAACTATGGCTACACCTTC	CASRRQQNYGYTF
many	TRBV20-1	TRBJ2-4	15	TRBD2	TGCAGTGCTTCCGAGCGGGGGGGAGAGGGAAACATTCAGTACTTC	CSASERGGEGNIQYF
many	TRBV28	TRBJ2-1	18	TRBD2	TGTGCCGCGTTTACCGGGACTAGCGGGGCATGGGGCGAAAATGAGCAGTTCTTC	CAAFTGTSGAWGENEQFF
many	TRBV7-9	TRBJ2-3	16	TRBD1	TGTGCCAGCAGCTTAGGACAGGGGATCGCTGGTGATACGCAGTATTTT	CASSLGQGIAGDTQYF
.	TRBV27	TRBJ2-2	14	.	TGTGCCAGCAGGGGCAGAACGAACACCGGGGAGCTGTTTTTT	CASRGRTNTGELFF
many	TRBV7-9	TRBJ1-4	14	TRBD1	TGTGCCAGCAGCTTAAACAGGGGGAATGAAAAACTGTTTTTT	CASSLNRGNEKLFF
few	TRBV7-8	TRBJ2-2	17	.	TGTGCCAGCAGCCCTAGCTCTAGCGTCGCGAACACCGGGGAGCTGTTTTTT	CASSPSSSVANTGELFF
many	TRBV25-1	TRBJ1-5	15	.	TGTGCCAGCAGTGACCCATCCGGTGGCAATCAGCCCCAGCATTTT	CASSDPSGGNQPQHF
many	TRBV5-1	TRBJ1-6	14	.	TGCGCCAGCAGCCCCCGTGCGGACAATTCACCCCTCCACTTT	CASSPRADNSPLHF
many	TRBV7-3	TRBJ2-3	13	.	TGTGCCAGCAGCGTATCAAGGGGTGATACGCAGTATTTT	CASSVSRGDTQYF
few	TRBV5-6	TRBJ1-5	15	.	TGTGCCAGCAGCTGGGGGCCGGGGGCAATTCAGCCCCAGCATTTT	CASSWGPGAIQPQHF
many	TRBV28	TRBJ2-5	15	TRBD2	TGTGCCAGCAGTTTTGACGGCGGGAGGCTAAAGACCCAGTACTTC	CASSFDGGRLKTQYF
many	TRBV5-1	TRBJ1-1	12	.	TGCGCCAGCAGCCGCGACCACACTGAAGCTTTCTTT	CASSRDHTEAFF
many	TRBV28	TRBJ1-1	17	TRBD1	TGTGCCAGCAGTTTCTGGACAGGGGGAGGTCTGAACACTGAAGCTTTCTTT	CASSFWTGGGLNTEAFF
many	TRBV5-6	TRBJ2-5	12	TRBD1	TGTGCCAGCAGCAGACAGGGGCCCGAGGGGTACTTC	CASSRQGPEGYF
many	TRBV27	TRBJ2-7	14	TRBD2	TGTGCCAGCAGTCAAGCGGGGTCTTACTACGAGCAGTACTTC	CASSQAGSYYEQYF
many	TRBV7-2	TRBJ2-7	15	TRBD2	TGTGCCAGCAGCTCGGGACTAGCGGGAGGATACGAGCAGTACTTC	CASSSGLAGGYEQYF
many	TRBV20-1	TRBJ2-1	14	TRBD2	TGCAGTGCTGACAATAGCGGGGGGGCGGTTGAGCAGTTCTTC	CSADNSGGAVEQFF
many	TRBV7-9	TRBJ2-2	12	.	TGTGCCAGCAGCCCCTGGGCCGGGGAGCTGTTTTTT	CASSPWAGELFF
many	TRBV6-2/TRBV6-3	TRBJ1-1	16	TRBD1	TGTGCCAGCAGTTCCCTGGCAGGGGGCTTTTCCACTGAAGCTTTCTTT	CASSSLAGGFSTEAFF
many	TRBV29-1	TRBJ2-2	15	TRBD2	TGCAGCGTTGCTGGACTAGCGGGAGGCACCGGGGAGCTGTTTTTT	CSVAGLAGGTGELFF
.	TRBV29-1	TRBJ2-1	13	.	TGCAGCGTCGCCCGGGACTTCTACAATGAGCAGTTCTTC	CSVARDFYNEQFF
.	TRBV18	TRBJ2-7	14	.	TGTGCCAGCTCACCTCAGAAGCAGTCTGGCGAGCAGTACTTC	CASSPQKQSGEQYF
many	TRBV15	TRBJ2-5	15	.	TGTGCCACCAGCAGAGATCGGGGAGTGGAGGAGACCCAGTACTTC	CATSRDRGVEETQYF
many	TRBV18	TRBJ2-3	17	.	TGTGCCAGCTCACCACGACACCAAACAGGGTATCAAGATACGCAGTATTTT	CASSPRHQTGYQDTQYF
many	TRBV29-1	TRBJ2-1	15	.	TGCAGCGTTGAAGACCCAGGGACTGTCTACAATGAGCAGTTCTTC	CSVEDPGTVYNEQFF
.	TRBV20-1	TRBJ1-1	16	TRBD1	TGCAGTGCTAGAGATCCAAGGGGCAGGGGGAACACTGAAGCTTTCTTC	CSARDPRGRGNTEAFF
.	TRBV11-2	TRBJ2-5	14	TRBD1	TGTGCCAACAGCGCCGGGACAGGGGGATCGACCCAGTACTTC	CANSAGTGGSTQYF
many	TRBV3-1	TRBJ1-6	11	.	TGTGCCAGCAGCCAGAGTGAGGCCCTCCACTTT	CASSQSEALHF
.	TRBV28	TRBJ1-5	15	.	TGTGCCAGCAGCCAAACAGGGTTTGGCAATCAGCCCCAGCATTTT	CASSQTGFGNQPQHF
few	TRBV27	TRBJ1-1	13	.	TGTGCCAGCAGTTTAAACCTAAACACTGAAGCTTTCTTT	CASSLNLNTEAFF
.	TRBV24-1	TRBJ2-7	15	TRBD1	TGTGTCGCCAGCCACCCGGGACAGGGAGATAACGAGCAGTACTTC	CVASHPGQGDNEQYF
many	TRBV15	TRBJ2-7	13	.	TGTGCCACCAGCAATGGAAGGGGATACGAGCAGTACTTC	CATSNGRGYEQYF
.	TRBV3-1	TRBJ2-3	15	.	TGTGCCAGCAGCCAAGAGCGGGAAGCTCAAGATACGCAGTATTTT	CASSQEREAQDTQYF